This TCR beta chain was profiled in a study of blood T cell repertoires in COVID-19. Whole-study context: The United States, Italy and Spain were the sources of the acute and convalescent COVID-19 samples.

Germline values: CDR1 SNHLY, CDR2 FYNNEI. CDR3 length equals 15 residues. The V end was cut by 4 bases, the J end by 1 base, with 10 bases between. Enrolment of Seattle patients took place during active infection, and they were followed longitudinally. Original data processing: Quantification of nucleated cells was approximated via reference gene primer amplification. Some clones are missing from TCRdb's copy, which holds only in-frame ones; the method was immunoSEQ multiplex PCR. That table supplies the V and J calls and clone size; D and trimming were determined from the DNA. This repertoire shows more than 350,000 clones, roughly 86% found once; its top ten account for 10%.

The rearrangement links TRBV2 to TRBJ2-2; tentatively, D is TRBD2 (5 bases). The sequenced sample was peripheral blood. This sequence was found in a woman aged 25-40 years with COVID-19, enrolled during active disease. The CDR3 DNA is TGTGCCAGCAGTGTTAGAGGGCAGAACACCGGGGAGCTGTTTTTT. It encodes CASSVRGQNTGELFF.